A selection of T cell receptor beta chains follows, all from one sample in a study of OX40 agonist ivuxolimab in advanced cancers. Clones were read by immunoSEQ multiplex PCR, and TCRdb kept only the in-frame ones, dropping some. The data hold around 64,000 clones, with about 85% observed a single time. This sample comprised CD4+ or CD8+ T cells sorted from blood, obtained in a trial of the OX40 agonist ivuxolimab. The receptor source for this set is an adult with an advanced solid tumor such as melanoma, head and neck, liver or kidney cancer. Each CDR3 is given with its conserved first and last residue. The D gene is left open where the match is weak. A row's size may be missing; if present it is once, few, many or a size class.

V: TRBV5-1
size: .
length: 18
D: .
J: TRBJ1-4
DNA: TGCGCCAGCAGCCGCGCCGGACAGTTACTTGCAACTAATGAAAAACTGTTTTTT
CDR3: CASSRAGQLLATNEKLFF

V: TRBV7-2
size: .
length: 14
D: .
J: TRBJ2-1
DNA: TGTGCCAGCAGCTTAGCCCCCCAGGGTAATGAGCAGTTCTTC
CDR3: CASSLAPQGNEQFF

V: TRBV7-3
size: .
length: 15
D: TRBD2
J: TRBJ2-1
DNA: TGTGCCAGCAGCTTACAGCGGGGGGGCTACCATGAGCAGTTCTTC
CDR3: CASSLQRGGYHEQFF

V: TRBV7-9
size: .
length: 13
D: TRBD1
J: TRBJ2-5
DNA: TGTGCCAGCACCGACAGGGTCACAGAGACCCAGTACTTC
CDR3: CASTDRVTETQYF

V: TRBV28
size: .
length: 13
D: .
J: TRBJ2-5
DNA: TGTGCCAGCAAGGGTGGGGACCGGGAGACCCAGTACTTC
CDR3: CASKGGDRETQYF

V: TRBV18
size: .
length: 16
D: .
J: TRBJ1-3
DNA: TGTGCCAGCTCCCCGGAGGCCTCTCTCTCTGGAAACACCATATATTTT
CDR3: CASSPEASLSGNTIYF

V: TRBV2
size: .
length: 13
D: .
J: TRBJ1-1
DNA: TGTGCCAGCAGAAGGGCCGGGAACACTGAAGCTTTCTTT
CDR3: CASRRAGNTEAFF

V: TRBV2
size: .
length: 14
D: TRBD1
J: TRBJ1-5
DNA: TGTGCCAGCAGTCGACAGGGACTCAGGGAGCCCCAGCATTTT
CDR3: CASSRQGLREPQHF

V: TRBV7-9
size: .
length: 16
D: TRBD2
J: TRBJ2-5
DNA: TGTGCCAGCAGCCCCAGGCGGCTAGCGGGAGCGGAGACCCAGTACTTC
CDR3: CASSPRRLAGAETQYF

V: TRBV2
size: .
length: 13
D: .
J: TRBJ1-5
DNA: TGTGCCAGCAGCCGGGACTTTAATCAGCCCCAGCATTTT
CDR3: CASSRDFNQPQHF

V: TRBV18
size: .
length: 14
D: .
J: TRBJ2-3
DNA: TGTGCCAGCTCACCAGAAGAAAGCACAGATACGCAGTATTTT
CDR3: CASSPEESTDTQYF

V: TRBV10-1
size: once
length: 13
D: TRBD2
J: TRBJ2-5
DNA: TGCGCCAGTTCGAGGACTAGCGCTGAGACCCAGTACTTC
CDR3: CASSRTSAETQYF

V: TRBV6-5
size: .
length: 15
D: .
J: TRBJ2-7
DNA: TGTGCCAGCAGTTACTCGAATCTGGGTACCTACGAGCAGTACTTC
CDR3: CASSYSNLGTYEQYF

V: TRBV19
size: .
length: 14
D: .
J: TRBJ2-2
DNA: TGTGCCAGTAGCTTTACTAGACTCACCGGGGAGCTGTTTTTT
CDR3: CASSFTRLTGELFF

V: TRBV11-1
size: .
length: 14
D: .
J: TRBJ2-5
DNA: TGTGCCAGCAGCCCCCAACGAGCCCAAGAGACCCAGTACTTC
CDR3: CASSPQRAQETQYF

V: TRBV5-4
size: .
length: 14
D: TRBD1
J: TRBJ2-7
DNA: TGTGCCAGCAGCTCCCGGGGACAGGTATACGAGCAGTACTTC
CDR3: CASSSRGQVYEQYF

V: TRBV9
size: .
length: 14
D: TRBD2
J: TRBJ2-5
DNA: TGTGCCAGCAGCCTTGGACTAGGGCGAGAGACCCAGTACTTC
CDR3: CASSLGLGRETQYF

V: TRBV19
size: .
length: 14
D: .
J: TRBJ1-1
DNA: TGTGCCAGTAGTATTCAGGGCCGGAACACTGAAGCTTTCTTT
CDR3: CASSIQGRNTEAFF

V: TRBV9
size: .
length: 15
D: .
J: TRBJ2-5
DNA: TGTGCCAGCAGCGTCCAGGACGCGCTCCGGGAGACCCAGTACTTC
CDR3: CASSVQDALRETQYF

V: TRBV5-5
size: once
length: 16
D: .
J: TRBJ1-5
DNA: TGTGCCAGCAGCTTGGTAACCGGGGCCCACAATCAGCCCCAGCATTTT
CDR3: CASSLVTGAHNQPQHF

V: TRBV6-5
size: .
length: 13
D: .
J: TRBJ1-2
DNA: TGTGCCAGCAGTTACCGGGCTAACTATGGCTACACCTTC
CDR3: CASSYRANYGYTF

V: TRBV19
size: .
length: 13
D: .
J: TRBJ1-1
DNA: TGTGCCAGTACCAAGTGGGAGAACACTGAAGCTTTCTTT
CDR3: CASTKWENTEAFF

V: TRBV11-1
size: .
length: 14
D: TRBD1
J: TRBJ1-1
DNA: TGTGCCAGCAGCTTGGTCCCAGGGGGCACTGAAGCTTTCTTT
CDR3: CASSLVPGGTEAFF

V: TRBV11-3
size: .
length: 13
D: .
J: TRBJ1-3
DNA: TGTGCCAGCAGCTTATTTCCTGGGAACACCATATATTTT
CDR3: CASSLFPGNTIYF

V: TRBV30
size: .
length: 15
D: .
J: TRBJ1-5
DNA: TGTGCCTGGAGTAAGGGGGACTATAGCAATCAGCCCCAGCATTTT
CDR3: CAWSKGDYSNQPQHF